This T cell receptor (beta chain) was sequenced in a study of pediatric ulcerative colitis. Overall study results and limits: Total lymphocyte DNA, not sorted subsets, was the template. Blood-rectal clonal overlap within each person was significantly higher in ulcerative colitis patients than controls.

TCRdb's copy holds only in-frame clones and misses some; the assay was immunoSEQ multiplex PCR. This table has roughly 18,000 clones, under 75% appearing once. During colonoscopy, one to two rectal pinch biopsies were collected. Between the trimmed V and J ends, which lost 6 bases and 2 bases, there was a span of 8 bases. Germline V gene data show CDR1 as LNHDA and CDR2 as SQIVND (reference sequence). This CDR3 is 14 amino acids long. Note on this clone: The antigen is not known.

The clonotype comes from a boy younger than 18 with moderate ulcerative colitis. The sequencing sample was made of gut tissue. The chain employs TRBV19 and TRBJ2-6; no firm D call. The CDR3 sequence: CASSYSAGANVLTF. For the CDR3, the DNA is TGTGCCAGTAGCTACAGTGCTGGGGCCAACGTCCTGACTTTC.